This TCR beta chain was recovered during a study of blood T cell repertoires in COVID-19 (dated by TCRdb to about 2020). Context from the whole study: The collaborator samples originated in the United States, Italy and Spain and spanned the acute and convalescent phases of COVID-19. The material from the prospective study consisted of cDNA or gDNA derived from T cells, B-cell-depleted T cells, or PBMCs. The dataset comprised deeply sampled blood TCRbeta repertoires from subjects exposed to, actively infected with, or recovered from COVID-19. The repertoires were made available in a free public database intended to serve as a resource for research on the immune response to SARS-CoV-2. The samples were drawn from the first 160 participants of the ongoing ImmuneRACE study and from 950 to 1,500 subjects provided by 6 global collaborators. A de-identified subject ID, COVID-19 status, age in years and sex were almost always included in the sample metadata. HLA class I and class II types, where available, came from metadata supplied by the sample provider rather than from assay-based typing. Paper-wide results and their limitations: Clinical and demographic metadata were provided uncurated, with the amount varying by source and participant.

In Seattle, one collaborating source enrolled patients while the infection was active and tracked those patients longitudinally over the course of disease. Whole blood was collected in K2EDTA tubes by collaborating institutions according to the institutions' own protocols. For TCRbeta analysis, collaborators shipped samples as frozen whole blood, isolated PBMCs, or DNA extracted from either of those sample types. As encoded in the germline V gene, CDR1 is MNHNS while CDR2 is SASEGT. V ends up 4 bases short and J 4 bases short, with an unmatched junction base count of 10. The CDR3 measures 16 amino acids from cysteine to phenylalanine. Kept here is only the CDR3 DNA, which spans 48 bases and is read in frame from base 1. The immunoSEQ Assay, a bias-controlled multiplex PCR, was used to amplify TCRbeta CDR3 regions from genomic DNA. Per the original workflow: The number of nucleated cells in each sample was estimated by amplification of reference gene primers within the assay. To quantify the absolute abundance of each unique TCRbeta CDR3 rearrangement, sequence reads were collapsed and filtered. For each sample, productive Simpson clonality was calculated by taking the square root of Simpson's diversity index across productive rearrangements. Held by TCRdb, this immuneACCESS table contains in-frame sequences only and omits some clones. Under half of the omission traces to an unresolved V gene where checked; the cause of the rest is unknown. For V, J and clone size, that table is used; D and trimming come from the DNA. Counted in this sample were 350,000 to 500,000 clones; approximately 90% of them appeared once. Approximately 0.92% of the sample is in the top ten clones.

Concerning this clone: The antigen it binds to is not known. Per-base qualities were not stored, and no clone one base away is much larger.

Material: peripheral blood. This receptor was identified in a young man with COVID-19, enrolled during active disease. The chain couples TRBV6-1 to TRBJ2-7; TRBD1 fits 10 bases in the junction. The DNA sequence is TGTGCCAGCAGTGTTTTATTGGGACAGGGGAGGTACGAGCAGTACTTC. This translates into CASSVLLGQGRYEQYF.